One and the same sample provided the 30 T cell receptor beta chains below, sequenced in a study of cytomegalovirus exposure and HLA in healthy donors. PCR primers comprised 60 Vbeta and 13 Jbeta primers. Assay: immunoSEQ multiplex PCR; the TCRdb copy retains only in-frame clones and omits some. The sample consists of 98,000 or so clones, about three quarters of them appearing once. The sequenced material came from PBMCs. All receptors derive from a woman aged 18 to 35 in good health and CMV-seropositive.

The rearrangement uses TRBV7-9 and TRBJ2-1; 9 bases fit TRBD2. V shed 5 bases and J 6 bases; nucleotides not matched to a gene: 11. The CDR3 covers 16 residues. Germline lookup yields CDR1 SEHNR and CDR2 FQNEAQ (reference sequence). The CDR3 sequence: CASSPYVVAGVNEQFF. CDR3 coding DNA: TGTGCCAGCAGCCCCTATGTTGTAGCGGGAGTCAATGAGCAGTTCTTC.

J is TRBJ2-5 and V is TRBV6-1, with 11 bases lining up with TRBD1. The CDR3 is 13 residues long. V trimming: 8 bases; J trimming: 8 bases; junction bases outside the gene matches: 7. CDR1 is MNHNS and CDR2 is SASEGT in the germline V gene. The CDR3 nucleotides read TGTGCCAGCGGACAGGGGGCTGCCGGCACCCAGTACTTC. This codes for CASGQGAAGTQYF.

J is TRBJ2-1 and V is TRBV5-4; 7 positions match TRBD2. CDR3 length: 16 residues. CDR1 is SGHNT and CDR2 is YYREEE in the germline V gene (reference sequence). The trim removed 4 bases at V and 6 bases at J, leaving 13 bases unmatched. The CDR3 DNA reads as TGTGCCAGCAGCCTAGCGGTCGGAGGTAATCGCAATGAGCAGTTCTTC. Translated: CASSLAVGGNRNEQFF.

This chain links TRBV27 with TRBJ2-5, with 7 positions matching TRBD2. Germline V CDR1 and CDR2: MNHEY, SMNVEV (reference sequence). The V segment lost 6 bases and the J segment 5 bases; nucleotides outside the gene matches: 12. The CDR3 is 15 amino acids. CDR3 amino acids: CASRTEGGSRETQYF. The CDR3 DNA is TGTGCCAGCAGGACTGAGGGCGGGAGTCGGGAGACCCAGTACTTC.

The rearrangement joins TRBV28 to TRBJ2-2; 13 bases are a match to TRBD2. The trim removed 7 bases at V and 0 bases at J, leaving 2 bases unmatched. The CDR3 totals 16 residues. The germline gives CDR1 MDHEN, CDR2 SYDVKM. CDR3 coding DNA: TGTGCCAGCACGGGACTAGCGGGGACGAACACCGGGGAGCTGTTTTTT. Protein sequence: CASTGLAGTNTGELFF.

V usage is TRBV9 and J usage is TRBJ2-1; 11 nucleotides line up with TRBD2. Germline V CDR1 and CDR2: SGDLS, YYNGEE. The CDR3 runs to 17 residues. V shed 3 bases, J shed 3 bases, and the junction held 8 bases outside the gene matches. In DNA, the CDR3 is TGTGCCAGCAGCGACCCCCTAGCGGGAGGAGGCTACAATGAGCAGTTCTTC. It specifies CASSDPLAGGGYNEQFF.

The V and J genes are TRBV5-4 and TRBJ2-5; the D gene is possibly TRBD1 (6 bases). Trimming pared 10 bases from V and 2 bases from J, leaving 12 bases between. Per the germline V gene, CDR1 is SGHNT and CDR2 is YYREEE (reference sequence). The CDR3 contains 12 residues. The CDR3 here is CAVGGQQETQYF. The CDR3 bases are TGTGCCGTTGGGGGCCAACAAGAGACCCAGTACTTC.

For the CDR3, the DNA is TGTGCCACCAGCAGAGCCGCGGATGAGCAGTTCTTC. Its translation is CATSRAADEQFF. This chain uses TRBV15 with TRBJ2-1; D uncertain. Trimming took off 1 base at V and 8 bases at J, with 6 bases between the two ends. The V gene's germline CDR1 is LNHNV and CDR2 YYDKDF (reference sequence). The CDR3 length is 12 residues. The whole variable domain, filled in from reference TRBV15 and TRBJ2-1, reads DAMVIQNPRYQVTQFGKPVTLSCSQTLNHNVMYWYQQKSSQAPKLLFHYYDKDFNNEADTPDNFQSRRPNTSFCFLDIRSPGLGDTAMYLCATSRAADEQFFGPGTRLTVL.

CDR3 bases: TGTGCCAGCACCCATCCAGGGGGCGCGAATGAAGGTGAAAAACTGTTTTTT. Translated, it gives CASTHPGGANEGEKLFF. The rearrangement joins TRBV28 to TRBJ1-4, with 8 bases that match TRBD1. Germline assignment: CDR1 MDHEN and CDR2 SYDVKM. After removal of 7 bases from V and 7 bases from J, the junction contained 17 bases not matched to a gene. The CDR3 runs to 17 residues.

V gene TRBV15 combines with J gene TRBJ1-1; D unresolved. Trimming pared 0 bases from V and 4 bases from J, leaving 9 bases between. The CDR3 spans 14 residues. Germline values: CDR1 LNHNV, CDR2 YYDKDF (reference sequence). The CDR3 nucleotides read TGTGCCACCAGCAGAGATCAGACTAGCACTGAAGCTTTCTTT. Translated: CATSRDQTSTEAFF. Using reference TRBV15 and TRBJ1-1 for the parts outside the CDR3, the full variable domain is DAMVIQNPRYQVTQFGKPVTLSCSQTLNHNVMYWYQQKSSQAPKLLFHYYDKDFNNEADTPDNFQSRRPNTSFCFLDIRSPGLGDTAMYLCATSRDQTSTEAFFGQGTRLTVV.

This chain connects TRBV11-2 to TRBJ2-7; 7 bases are shared with TRBD2. CDR1 and CDR2 (germline): SGHAT, FQNNGV. J was trimmed by 2 bases and V by 1 base; bases with no gene match: 2. This CDR3 region has 14 residues. The DNA for the CDR3 is TGTGCCAGCAGCTTAGTTGGACTAGCCTACGAGCAGTACTTC. Protein: CASSLVGLAYEQYF.

This clone has a single count. The rearrangement links TRBV28 to TRBJ2-7, with D possibly being TRBD1 (6 bases). There are 13 residues in the CDR3. V was trimmed by 2 bases and J by 3 bases, leaving 8 bases between them. The V gene's germline CDR1 is MDHEN and CDR2 SYDVKM. CDR3 residues: CASSLNRVYEQYF. DNA for the CDR3: TGTGCCAGCAGTTTAAACAGGGTCTACGAGCAGTACTTC.

This chain links TRBV27 with TRBJ2-3, with TRBD2 identical over 10 bases. J was trimmed by 9 bases and V by 6 bases; bases with no gene match: 15. CDR1 and CDR2 (germline): MNHEY, SMNVEV (reference sequence). The CDR3 runs 16 residues. In DNA, the CDR3 is TGTGCCAGCAGGACATCGGGACTAGCGTCCTTATTGACGCAGTATTTT. Translating it yields CASRTSGLASLLTQYF.

This clone was detected a few times. The V gene is TRBV28, the J gene TRBJ2-7; weak D call: TRBD2 (5 bases). Germline V gene lookup returns CDR1 MDHEN and CDR2 SYDVKM. The V gene lost 5 bases and the J gene lost 2 bases, with 10 bases spanning the gap. This CDR3 has 13 residues. The CDR3 loop reads CASSPVGAYEQYF. The CDR3 bases are TGTGCCAGCAGTCCAGTCGGGGCCTACGAGCAGTACTTC.

This rearrangement joins TRBV28 to TRBJ2-7; no reliable D call. The CDR3 is made up of 14 amino acids. Germline loops: CDR1 MDHEN, CDR2 SYDVKM. V was clipped by 2 bases and J by 0 bases, with 8 bases between them. The CDR3 sequence: CASSLQVLSYEQYF. The CDR3 bases are TGTGCCAGCAGTTTACAGGTCCTCTCCTACGAGCAGTACTTC.

This clone came up a few times. This chain uses TRBV28 with TRBJ2-3; D is uncertain. V lost 10 bases and J lost 6, with 14 bases in between. The CDR3 sequence is 12 residues long. Germline lookup yields CDR1 MDHEN and CDR2 SYDVKM. The DNA of the CDR3 is TGTGCCACGACCTCGGGTCGGGATACGCAGTATTTT. This sequence encodes CATTSGRDTQYF.

The rearrangement joins TRBV7-9 to TRBJ2-3; 10 positions match TRBD1. The trim removed 0 bases at V and 4 bases at J, leaving 7 bases unmatched. CDR3 size: 17 residues. Germline V lookup: CDR1 SEHNR, CDR2 FQNEAQ (reference sequence). CDR3: CASSLAGGTGAADTQYF. As DNA, the CDR3 is TGTGCCAGCAGCTTAGCAGGGGGGACAGGGGCAGCAGATACGCAGTATTTT.

CDR3 region: CASSLDRLAGYYEQYF. Here the CDR3 DNA reads TGTGCCAGCAGCTTAGACCGACTAGCGGGTTACTACGAGCAGTACTTC. This chain uses TRBV11-2 with TRBJ2-7; 10 bases align to TRBD2. This CDR3 has 16 residues. Germline loops: CDR1 SGHAT, CDR2 FQNNGV. Losses at the gene ends were 0 bases for V and 3 bases for J; bases not matched to a gene: 5.

V usage is TRBV28 and J usage is TRBJ1-1; D is ambiguous. The CDR3 totals 13 residues. Germline assignment: CDR1 MDHEN and CDR2 SYDVKM. Trimming took 7 bases from V and 0 from J, leaving 9 bases between them. The CDR3 DNA sequence: TGTGCCAGCATGGGAGGCATGAACACTGAAGCTTTCTTT. This codes for CASMGGMNTEAFF.

This clone occurred a few times. This sequence joins TRBV2 and TRBJ1-1; 9 bases agree with TRBD1. V lost 7 bases to trimming and J lost 10 bases; unmatched junction nucleotides: 10. The CDR3 extends over 13 amino acids. From germline, CDR1 is SNHLY and CDR2 FYNNEI. The DNA of the CDR3 is TGTGCCAGCATCCAACCGGGACAGGGTGCAGCTTTCTTT. Translation: CASIQPGQGAAFF.

The chain recombines TRBV30 with TRBJ2-7, with 7 bases matching TRBD1. Germline loops: CDR1 GTSNPN, CDR2 SVGIG (reference sequence). The V gene end was trimmed by 1 base and the J gene end by 1 base; junction bases not matched to a gene: 4. This CDR3 region has 14 residues. The DNA of the CDR3 is TGTGCCTGGAGTGACCCAGGGGGATCCTACGAGCAGTACTTC. Its protein product is CAWSDPGGSYEQYF.

The chain employs TRBV2 and TRBJ1-1; maybe TRBD1 (6 bases). This CDR3 comprises 14 residues. Germline V lookup: CDR1 SNHLY, CDR2 FYNNEI. V was cut by 8 bases and J by 2 bases, with 15 bases left in between. The CDR3 nucleotides are TGTGCCAGCCATCTACAGGGCCCCAACACTGAAGCTTTCTTT. This sequence encodes CASHLQGPNTEAFF.

CDR3 sequence: CASSTGGAYYEQFF. CDR3 bases: TGTGCCAGCAGCACAGGGGGCGCTTACTATGAGCAGTTCTTC. The chain recombines TRBV5-6 with TRBJ2-1; 9 positions agree with TRBD1. Germline-derived CDR1 and CDR2 are SGHDT and YYEEEE. The V gene end was trimmed by 4 bases and the J gene end by 8 bases; junction bases not matched to a gene: 7. This CDR3 comprises 14 residues. Full variable domain (missing parts from reference TRBV5-6 and TRBJ2-1): DAGVTQSPTHLIKTRGQQVTLRCSPKSGHDTVSWYQQALGQGPQFIFQYYEEEERQRGNFPDRFSGHQFPNYSSELNVNALLLGDSALYLCASSTGGAYYEQFFGPGTRLTVL.

This clone came up a few times. The chain links TRBV5-1 to TRBJ2-7, with 9 bases identical to TRBD2. The ends lost 0 bases at V and 6 bases at J; junction bases unmatched: 7. The germline V gene has CDR1 SGHRS and CDR2 YFSETQ. The CDR3 totals 15 residues. CDR3 coding DNA: TGCGCCAGCAGCTTGGAGGCTAGCGGGAACCTCGAGCAGTACTTC. It specifies CASSLEASGNLEQYF.

The rearrangement uses TRBV7-9 and TRBJ2-5; D is uncertain. Germline V gives CDR1 SEHNR, CDR2 FQNEAQ (reference sequence). Between the trimmed V and J ends, which lost 3 bases and 4 bases, there was a span of 3 bases. CDR3 length: 11 amino acids. In DNA, the CDR3 is TGTGCCAGCAGCTTCGGAGAGACCCAGTACTTC. The encoded protein is CASSFGETQYF.

A word on this clone: A junction end diverges from the germline sequence, so it may reflect a read error. This sequence joins TRBV30 and TRBJ2-7; 10 bases fit TRBD2. The CDR3 loop spans 13 amino acids. Germline V CDR1 and CDR2: GTSNPN, SVGIG (reference sequence). CDR3 amino acids: CARSGRAPYEQYF. CDR3 in DNA: TGTGCCCGGAGCGGGAGGGCCCCCTACGAGCAGTACTTC.

V and J are TRBV10-1 and TRBJ2-7; unclear D gene. The CDR3 loop spans 12 amino acids. Between the trimmed V and J ends, which lost 9 bases and 3 bases, there was a span of 12 bases. The germline gives CDR1 WNHNN, CDR2 SYGVQD (reference sequence). CDR3 nucleotides: TGCGCCAGTCTTTCCAGATTCTACGAGCAGTACTTC. It is translated as CASLSRFYEQYF.

This chain connects TRBV4-2 to TRBJ1-2; 8 nucleotides match TRBD1. J gave up 2 bases and V 1 base, and 6 bases lay outside the gene matches. Germline V lookup: CDR1 LGHNA, CDR2 YNFKEQ. This CDR3 has 16 amino acids. Here the CDR3 DNA reads TGTGCCAGCAGCCAAGGAATGACAGGGGACAACTATGGCTACACCTTC. As protein: CASSQGMTGDNYGYTF.

The genes are TRBV7-6 and TRBJ1-2; D not resolved. V was clipped by 5 bases and J by 1 base, with 8 bases between them. This CDR3 comprises 13 residues. CDR1 is SGHVS and CDR2 is FNYEAQ in the germline V gene. The CDR3 sequence: CASSHDNNYGYTF. The CDR3 coding sequence is TGTGCCAGCAGCCATGACAATAACTATGGCTACACCTTC.

Written as DNA, the CDR3 is TGTGCCAGCAGCTTTGGTGCAGGGGAGTACGAGCAGTACTTC. The encoded protein is CASSFGAGEYEQYF. The chain combines TRBV7-9 with TRBJ2-7; D may be TRBD1 (6 bases). This CDR3 has 14 amino acids. CDR1 and CDR2 (germline): SEHNR, FQNEAQ (reference sequence). V lost 3 bases to trimming and J lost 4 bases, with 13 bases between them. Full variable domain (outside the CDR3, taken from reference TRBV7-9 and TRBJ2-7): DTGVSQNPRHKITKRGQNVTFRCDPISEHNRLYWYRQTLGQGPEFLTYFQNEAQLEKSRLLSDRFSAERPKGSFSTLEIQRTEQGDSAMYLCASSFGAGEYEQYFGPGTRLTVT.